These T cell receptor beta chains were read from a single sample in a study of blood T cell repertoires in COVID-19. Assay used: immunoSEQ multiplex PCR; TCRdb lists only in-frame clones, some missing. The repertoire consists of 60,000 or so clones, with approximately 91% occurring once and the leading ten covering 13% to 15%. The sequenced material came from peripheral blood. These receptor sequences come from a woman aged 60-70 years with active COVID-19. Each CDR3 is given with its conserved first and last residue. Fields, in order: clone size, D gene, J gene, V gene, CDR3 protein, CDR3 DNA. A D gene is named only where the DNA matches it firmly. Clone sizes are given selectively: once, few, many, or a class where the clone is expanded.

once TRBD1 TRBJ2-5 TRBV5-6 CASSSPLTGAETQYF TGTGCCAGCAGCTCCCCGTTGACAGGGGCGGAGACCCAGTACTTC
. TRBD2 TRBJ2-5 TRBV9 CASSTLAGGPLRGTQYF TGTGCCAGCAGCACCCTAGCGGGGGGTCCCCTCCGGGGGACCCAGTACTTC
once . TRBJ1-6 TRBV7-2 CASSLAQRRSSPLHF TGTGCCAGCAGCTTAGCGCAAAGGAGGTCTTCACCCCTCCACTTT
. . TRBJ2-7 TRBV10-3 CAISEPRVDITSWGEQYF TGTGCCATCAGTGAGCCTCGAGTGGACATCACCTCTTGGGGCGAGCAGTACTTC
. TRBD1 TRBJ1-5 TRBV4-1 CASSQDTAKGASNQPQHF TGCGCCAGCAGCCAAGATACCGCGAAGGGGGCAAGCAATCAGCCCCAGCATTTT
. . TRBJ2-1 TRBV9 CASGGALNEQFF TGTGCCAGCGGGGGGGCCCTGAATGAGCAGTTCTTC
. . TRBJ1-4 TRBV6-5 CASSYTTGSTNEKLFF TGTGCCAGCAGTTACACCACAGGGTCAACTAATGAAAAACTGTTTTTT
. TRBD1 TRBJ1-5 TRBV27 CASKLAGGNQPQHF TGTGCCAGCAAGTTGGCAGGGGGAAATCAGCCCCAGCATTTT
. TRBD1 TRBJ1-2 TRBV18 CASSPGSTGGKGGYTF TGTGCCAGCTCACCAGGGTCCACAGGGGGCAAGGGTGGCTACACCTTC
. TRBD1 TRBJ1-5 TRBV10-3 CAIGQGPSNQPQHF TGTGCCATCGGACAGGGCCCTAGCAATCAGCCCCAGCATTTT
once TRBD2 TRBJ2-2 TRBV19 CASSPSGGNTGELFF TGTGCCAGTAGTCCTAGCGGGGGGAACACCGGGGAGCTGTTTTTT
once TRBD1 TRBJ2-1 TRBV4-3 CASSQDWTGEQFF TGCGCCAGCAGCCAAGATTGGACAGGGGAGCAGTTCTTC
. . TRBJ2-3 TRBV29-1 CSVESPVRSTDTQYF TGCAGCGTTGAAAGTCCCGTCAGGAGCACAGATACGCAGTATTTT
. . TRBJ1-2 TRBV19 CASRSPGIPTGYTF TGTGCCAGTAGGTCCCCCGGTATCCCAACTGGCTACACCTTC
few . TRBJ2-5 TRBV30 CARETGTRTQYF TGTGCCCGGGAAACAGGGACAAGAACCCAGTACTTC
. . TRBJ1-2 TRBV5-4 CASSLDPGNYGYTF TGTGCCAGCAGCTTGGATCCGGGGAACTATGGCTACACCTTC
. TRBD2 TRBJ2-2 TRBV3-1/TRBV3-2 CASSHSGLVAPTGELFF TGTGCCAGCAGCCACTCGGGACTAGTGGCGCCCACCGGGGAGCTGTTTTTT
. . TRBJ2-1 TRBV7-3 CASSLGPRGYNEQFF TGTGCCAGCAGCTTAGGCCCCAGGGGCTACAATGAGCAGTTCTTC
. . TRBJ2-1 TRBV7-9 CASSLPPLGGSYNEQFF TGTGCCAGCAGCTTACCCCCCCTCGGGGGATCCTACAATGAGCAGTTCTTC
. . TRBJ1-5 TRBV9 CASSAEGGRQPQHF TGTGCCAGCAGCGCGGAGGGGGGGCGGCAGCCCCAGCATTTT
. . TRBJ2-7 TRBV5-1 CASKWQASSYEQYF TGCGCCAGCAAATGGCAGGCGTCCTCCTACGAGCAGTACTTC
. TRBD1 TRBJ2-3 TRBV7-8 CASSQRDSSTDTQYF TGTGCCAGCAGCCAACGGGACAGCAGCACAGATACGCAGTATTTT
once . TRBJ1-5 TRBV6-6 CASNQGEQPQHF TGTGCCAGCAACCAGGGTGAACAGCCCCAGCATTTT
. . TRBJ2-5 TRBV7-9 CASSFLTGSIAKTQYF TGTGCCAGCAGCTTTCTCACAGGAAGTATCGCAAAGACCCAGTACTTC
. TRBD1 TRBJ2-7 TRBV5-1 CASGTGAPYEQYF TGCGCCAGTGGGACAGGGGCCCCCTACGAGCAGTACTTC
. TRBD1 TRBJ2-2 TRBV9 CASSVGQGATGELFF TGTGCCAGCAGCGTCGGACAGGGAGCAACCGGGGAGCTGTTTTTT
. TRBD2 TRBJ2-3 TRBV7-8 CASSLARTSGGAIDTQYF TGTGCCAGCAGCTTAGCGCGGACTAGCGGGGGGGCAATAGATACGCAGTATTTT
. . TRBJ1-2 TRBV6-5 CASSSTVGGYGYTF TGTGCCAGCAGTTCTACGGTGGGGGGTTATGGCTACACCTTC
. TRBD2 TRBJ2-3 TRBV7-6 CASSLISASGSTDTQYF TGTGCCAGCAGCTTAATATCGGCTAGCGGGAGCACAGATACGCAGTATTTT
few TRBD2 TRBJ2-1 TRBV5-1 CASSFDPSGYNEQFF TGCGCCAGCAGCTTCGACCCTAGCGGCTACAATGAGCAGTTCTTC
. TRBD1 TRBJ1-2 TRBV29-1 CSARQGGGYGYTF TGCAGCGCACGACAGGGAGGAGGCTATGGCTACACCTTC
. . TRBJ2-2 TRBV5-4 CASSLISNTGELFF TGTGCCAGCAGCTTAATCTCGAACACCGGGGAGCTGTTTTTT
. . TRBJ1-4 TRBV4-2 CASSQASRGEEKLFF TGTGCCAGCAGCCAAGCAAGCAGGGGCGAGGAAAAACTGTTTTTT
. TRBD1 TRBJ2-7 TRBV2 CASRDRDRVSYEQYF TGTGCCAGCAGGGACCGGGACAGGGTCTCCTACGAGCAGTACTTC
. TRBD1 TRBJ2-5 TRBV7-3 CASSPGTGRETQYF TGTGCCAGCAGCCCCGGGACAGGGAGAGAGACCCAGTACTTC